These T cell receptor beta chains were read from a single sample in a study of blood T cell repertoires in COVID-19. Using immunoSEQ multiplex PCR, the repertoire was profiled, and TCRdb retains in-frame clones only, with some absent. The data show more than 200,000 clones, roughly nine tenths seen once. Material: peripheral blood. The receptor source for this set is a man aged 18 to 30 with active or convalescent COVID-19. Both conserved end residues are part of each CDR3. D genes are given only for firm matches. Clone size, where shown, is once, few, many, or a class for clones that have expanded.

>NA|TRBV6-5|TRBJ1-3|NA
CASSYTRGPGNTIYF
TGTGCCAGCAGTTACACCAGGGGCCCTGGAAACACCATATATTTT
>once|TRBV13|TRBJ1-6|NA
CASSDQGYSPLHF
TGTGCCAGCAGTGATCAGGGATACTCACCCCTCCACTTT
>NA|TRBV7-9|TRBJ2-1|TRBD2
CASSYLAGGNNEQFF
TGTGCCAGCAGCTACCTAGCGGGGGGTAACAATGAGCAGTTCTTC
>NA|TRBV9|TRBJ1-2|NA
CASSAGSNYGYTF
TGTGCCAGCAGCGCAGGTTCGAACTATGGCTACACCTTC
>once|TRBV7-8|TRBJ1-1|NA
CASSLSGSTENTEAFF
TGTGCCAGCAGCCTTTCTGGGTCAACAGAGAACACTGAAGCTTTCTTT
>NA|TRBV6-5|TRBJ1-2|NA
CASSYSGPWGYTF
TGTGCCAGCAGTTACTCGGGCCCCTGGGGCTACACCTTC
>once|TRBV4-2|TRBJ1-1|NA
CASSPWRLPEAFF
TGTGCCAGCAGCCCCTGGAGACTGCCTGAAGCTTTCTTT
>NA|TRBV5-1|TRBJ1-1|NA
CASSPSGVWDTEAFF
TGCGCCAGCAGCCCCTCGGGGGTCTGGGACACTGAAGCTTTCTTT
>NA|TRBV6-6|TRBJ2-1|NA
CASRFGGLLNEQFF
TGTGCCAGCAGGTTCGGAGGGCTTCTCAATGAGCAGTTCTTC
>NA|TRBV19|TRBJ1-1|NA
CASSEIQTEPEAFF
TGTGCCAGTAGCGAAATCCAGACAGAACCTGAAGCTTTCTTT
>NA|TRBV3-1/TRBV3-2|TRBJ2-1|TRBD1
CASSQDAVTGAVTHNEQFF
TGTGCCAGCAGCCAAGACGCCGTGACAGGGGCGGTGACCCACAATGAGCAGTTCTTC
>once|TRBV2|TRBJ2-2|TRBD1
CASSLDRAGGELFF
TGTGCCAGCAGTTTAGACAGGGCAGGCGGGGAGCTGTTTTTT
>NA|TRBV12-3/TRBV12-4|TRBJ1-6|NA
CASSFNNNSPLHF
TGTGCCAGCAGTTTTAATAATAATTCACCCCTCCACTTT
>NA|TRBV27|TRBJ2-3|TRBD1
CASRRTTGDTQYF
TGTGCCAGCAGACGGACAACAGGGGACACGCAGTATTTT